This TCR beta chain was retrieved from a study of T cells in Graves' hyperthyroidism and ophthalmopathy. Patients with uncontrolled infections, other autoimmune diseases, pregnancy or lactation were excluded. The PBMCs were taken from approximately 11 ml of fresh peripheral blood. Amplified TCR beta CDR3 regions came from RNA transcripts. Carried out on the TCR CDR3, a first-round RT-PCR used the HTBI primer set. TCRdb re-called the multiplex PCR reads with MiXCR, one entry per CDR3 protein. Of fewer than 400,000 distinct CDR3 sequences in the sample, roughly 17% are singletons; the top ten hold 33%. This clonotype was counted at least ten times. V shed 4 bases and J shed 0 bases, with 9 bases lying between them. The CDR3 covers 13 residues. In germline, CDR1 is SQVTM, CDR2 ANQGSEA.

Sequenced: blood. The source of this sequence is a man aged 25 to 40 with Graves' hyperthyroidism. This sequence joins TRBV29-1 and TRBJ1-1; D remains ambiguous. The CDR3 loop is CSVAVSLNTEAFF. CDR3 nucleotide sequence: TGCAGCGTTGCGGTCAGTTTGAACACTGAAGCTTTCTTT.